This TCR beta chain is from a study of control samples from healthy donors and cancer patients (TCRdb year 2020). Library preparation was by the immunoSEQ multiplex PCR assay. Held by TCRdb, this immuneACCESS table contains in-frame sequences only and omits some clones. Under half of the omission traces to an unresolved V gene where checked; the cause of the rest is unknown. This specimen's table enumerates 150,000 to 200,000 clones. Together, the top ten hold 2.2% of the sample. As regards this clone: What antigen it recognizes has not been identified.

Including cysteine and phenylalanine, the CDR3 has 13 amino acids. The retained sequence is limited to the CDR3, 39 bases, with the frame set at the first base. At the junction V is shortened by 5 bases and J by 5 bases, with 12 bases in between. The germline V gene supplies CDR1 MGHDK and CDR2 SYGVNS. Recombination joined TRBV25-1 with TRBJ1-1, and perhaps TRBD1 as D gene, on 6 matching bases. The clonotype was recovered from a woman in her 30s in good health. The source material was blood. The CDR3 sequence is CASSTHRATEAFF. Here is the DNA: TGTGCCAGCAGTACACACAGGGCAACTGAAGCTTTCTTT.